This record covers a single T cell receptor (beta chain). The data originate from a study of blood T cell repertoires in COVID-19. Study information: Italy, Spain and the United States were the sources of the convalescent and acute COVID-19 samples. T cells, B-cell-depleted T cells, or PBMCs provided the cDNA or gDNA that served as material.

In the original workflow: Amplification of reference gene primers provided the estimated nucleated cell counts. Method: immunoSEQ multiplex PCR; TCRdb's copy keeps in-frame clones and lacks some. V, J and clone size derive from that table, while D and trimming were established from the DNA sequence. The sample includes about 220,000 clones, over 75% seen only once; the top ten take 1.9%. The CDR3 extends over 17 amino acids. The germline gives CDR1 MDHEN, CDR2 SYDVKM. V lost 1 base to trimming and J lost 4 bases; unmatched junction nucleotides: 6. Sequencing was done on a sample of peripheral blood. This chain connects TRBV28 to TRBJ1-6; 8 nucleotides line up with TRBD1. This receptor was obtained from a middle-aged man with active or convalescent COVID-19. Written as DNA, the CDR3 is TGTGCCAGCAGTTTATTAACAGGGGGTCAGTATAATTCACCCCTCCACTTT. Its translation: CASSLLTGGQYNSPLHF.